A selection of T cell receptor beta chains follows, all from one sample in a study of T cell repertoires in cytomegalovirus infection. TCRdb re-derived calls from the reads in MiXCR, one entry per CDR3 protein. Among more than 150,000 distinct CDR3 sequences listed, more than 15% were seen once. Sequencing used CD8+ T cells from PBMCs. The receptors originated from a human donor in good health (CMV status not recorded). Some clones in this sample may be carry-over from other donors' samples. CDR3s include the opening cysteine and the closing phenylalanine or tryptophan. The order of the fields is clone size, V gene, J gene, D gene, CDR3 DNA, CDR3 protein. D genes are given only for firm matches. Rows give clone size only sometimes, using once, few, many, or a class for an expanded clone.

size: NA; V: TRBV4-1; J: TRBJ2-1; D: NA; DNA: TGCGCCAGCAGCCAAGTCACTAGTACCTATGAGCAGTTCTTC; CDR3: CASSQVTSTYEQFF
size: NA; V: TRBV28; J: TRBJ2-7; D: TRBD2; DNA: TGTGCCATCAGTTTACTAGCGGGAGCCATCCACGAGCAGTACTTC; CDR3: CAISLLAGAIHEQYF
size: NA; V: TRBV27; J: TRBJ1-5; D: NA; DNA: TGTGCCAGCAGTCCCTCAGGTAGCAATCAGCCCCAGCATTTT; CDR3: CASSPSGSNQPQHF
size: NA; V: TRBV7-9; J: TRBJ2-7; D: TRBD2; DNA: TGTGCCAGCAGTCACGGGGGGAGCTCCTACGAGCAGTACTTC; CDR3: CASSHGGSSYEQYF
size: NA; V: TRBV29-1; J: TRBJ2-6; D: TRBD2; DNA: TGCAGCGTACTCCGGGACTACTCTGGGGCCAACGTCCTGACTTTC; CDR3: CSVLRDYSGANVLTF
size: NA; V: TRBV6-2/TRBV6-3; J: TRBJ2-1; D: TRBD1; DNA: TGTGCCAGCAGTTACGAGGGGGCCAGGTCCAATGAGCAGTTCTTC; CDR3: CASSYEGARSNEQFF
size: NA; V: TRBV6-1; J: TRBJ2-7; D: NA; DNA: TGTGCCAGCAGTGTGTGGGACAAGGGGCTTTACGAGCAGTACTTC; CDR3: CASSVWDKGLYEQYF
size: NA; V: TRBV6-2/TRBV6-3; J: TRBJ2-7; D: NA; DNA: TGTGCCAGCAGTTTTCAGGGGTCGCCCCCCTACGAGCAGTACTTC; CDR3: CASSFQGSPPYEQYF
size: few; V: TRBV28; J: TRBJ2-1; D: NA; DNA: TGTGCCAGCACCCTTAGCAGGAGGGACGCCCTTTCTCCTGAGCAGTTCTTC; CDR3: CASTLSRRDALSPEQFF
size: NA; V: TRBV28; J: TRBJ2-3; D: NA; DNA: TGTGCCAGCAGCTCCCCCCCGGTCTTGAGAATCGGGGATACGCAGTATTTT; CDR3: CASSSPPVLRIGDTQYF
size: few; V: TRBV7-8; J: TRBJ2-1; D: TRBD2; DNA: TGTGCCAGCAGCTTAGCGAAAGCTAGCGGGGGTTACTACAATGAGCAGTTCTTC; CDR3: CASSLAKASGGYYNEQFF
size: NA; V: TRBV27; J: TRBJ2-1; D: TRBD2; DNA: TGTGCCAGCAGTTCCGGGACTAGCGGATACAATGAGCAGTTCTTC; CDR3: CASSSGTSGYNEQFF
size: few; V: TRBV7-9; J: TRBJ2-1; D: NA; DNA: TGTGCCAGCAGCCCCTGGGACTCTTACAATGAGCAGTTCTTC; CDR3: CASSPWDSYNEQFF
size: NA; V: TRBV28; J: TRBJ2-7; D: NA; DNA: TGTGCCAGCAGTTTCGGACTAGGGGGTACCTACGAGCAGTACTTC; CDR3: CASSFGLGGTYEQYF
size: NA; V: TRBV6-2/TRBV6-3; J: TRBJ2-7; D: TRBD2; DNA: TGTGCCAGCAGTTCCTCCCTGAGCGGGGGCACGAGGGACGAGCAGTACTTC; CDR3: CASSSSLSGGTRDEQYF
size: few; V: TRBV27; J: TRBJ2-5; D: NA; DNA: TGTGCCAGCAGTTTTATCAGGGAAGAGACCCAGTACTTC; CDR3: CASSFIREETQYF
size: NA; V: TRBV6-8; J: TRBJ1-1; D: TRBD1; DNA: TGTGCCAGCAGTCCGGACAGGGGGCTGAGAGCTTTCTTT; CDR3: CASSPDRGLRAFF
size: NA; V: TRBV7-8; J: TRBJ2-1; D: NA; DNA: TGTGCCAGCAGCTGGGTGCGGGGAGGCCATGAGCAGTTCTTC; CDR3: CASSWVRGGHEQFF
size: NA; V: TRBV7-8; J: TRBJ1-5; D: NA; DNA: TGTGCCAGCAGCTTAGATTGGCGGGGTGACGGAGACAATCAGCCCCAGCATTTT; CDR3: CASSLDWRGDGDNQPQHF
size: NA; V: TRBV7-6; J: TRBJ1-4; D: TRBD1; DNA: TGTGCCAGCAGCTCGGACAGGGCTAAACTGTTTTTT; CDR3: CASSSDRAKLFF
size: many; V: TRBV4-1; J: TRBJ2-7; D: NA; DNA: TGCGCCAGCAGCCAAGATAGCGGTTACGAGCAGTACTTC; CDR3: CASSQDSGYEQYF
size: NA; V: TRBV7-9; J: TRBJ1-4; D: NA; DNA: TGTGCCAGCAGCTTAGCGGGGGCTAATGAAAAACTGTTTTTT; CDR3: CASSLAGANEKLFF
size: few; V: TRBV29-1; J: TRBJ2-2; D: NA; DNA: TGCAGCGTTGAAGATACTGGAGCTCCAACGAACACCGGGGAGCTGTTTTTT; CDR3: CSVEDTGAPTNTGELFF
size: few; V: TRBV7-6; J: TRBJ2-1; D: TRBD2; DNA: TGTGCCAGCAGCTTGCTAGCGGGAGTAAAAGGATCCTACAATGAGCAGTTCTTC; CDR3: CASSLLAGVKGSYNEQFF
size: NA; V: TRBV9; J: TRBJ1-1; D: NA; DNA: TGTGCCAGCAGCGCCGGGCCTCGGGAAGCTTTCTTT; CDR3: CASSAGPREAFF
size: NA; V: TRBV7-9; J: TRBJ2-1; D: TRBD2; DNA: TGTGCCAGCAGCGTTAGCGGGGGGGCCGATGAGCAGTTCTTC; CDR3: CASSVSGGADEQFF